These T cell receptor beta chains were read from a single sample in a study of cytomegalovirus exposure and HLA in healthy donors. Data came from immunoSEQ multiplex PCR; TCRdb stores just in-frame clones and leaves some out. Of 160,000 or so clones detected, 80% to 90% appear once; the ten largest clones hold around 14%. The sample taken for sequencing was PBMCs. Receptors originate from a woman aged 50 to 60 in good health and CMV-seronegative. Each CDR3 is given with its conserved first and last residue. The D gene is left open where the match is weak. Not all rows give a size; the values are once, few, many and, for expanded clones, a class.

d_call: TRBD2; clone_size: .; v_call: TRBV27; j_call: TRBJ2-5; cdr3_length: 14; cdr3_nt: TGTGCCAGCCGCCGGGGAGCGGGAGACGAGACCCAGTACTTC; cdr3_aa: CASRRGAGDETQYF
d_call: .; clone_size: .; v_call: TRBV28; j_call: TRBJ2-2; cdr3_length: 13; cdr3_nt: TGTGCCAGCAGTTCCGGGGGACCCGGGGAGCTGTTTTTT; cdr3_aa: CASSSGGPGELFF
d_call: .; clone_size: .; v_call: TRBV11-2; j_call: TRBJ2-2; cdr3_length: 15; cdr3_nt: TGTGCCAGCAGGGACTCCAGCCACTTAACCGGGGAGCTGTTTTTT; cdr3_aa: CASRDSSHLTGELFF
d_call: TRBD1; clone_size: .; v_call: TRBV5-1; j_call: TRBJ1-5; cdr3_length: 16; cdr3_nt: TGCGCCAGCAGCTTGGAGGGGACAGAGAGGGATCAGCCCCAGCATTTT; cdr3_aa: CASSLEGTERDQPQHF
d_call: TRBD2; clone_size: .; v_call: TRBV7-9; j_call: TRBJ2-3; cdr3_length: 15; cdr3_nt: TGTGCCAGCAGCCCAAGGCGAGCGGGGCCTGATACGCAGTATTTT; cdr3_aa: CASSPRRAGPDTQYF
d_call: TRBD1; clone_size: few; v_call: TRBV30; j_call: TRBJ1-4; cdr3_length: 12; cdr3_nt: TGTGCCAGCGGACAGGGGAATGAAAAACTGTTTTTT; cdr3_aa: CASGQGNEKLFF
d_call: TRBD1; clone_size: .; v_call: TRBV27; j_call: TRBJ1-6; cdr3_length: 16; cdr3_nt: TGTGCCAGCAGTCCCGCGAGTGGGACAGGGGTTTCACCCCTCCACTTT; cdr3_aa: CASSPASGTGVSPLHF
d_call: .; clone_size: .; v_call: TRBV18; j_call: TRBJ1-5; cdr3_length: 15; cdr3_nt: TGTGCCAGCTCACCTTTGCAGAATAGCAATCAGCCCCAGCATTTT; cdr3_aa: CASSPLQNSNQPQHF
d_call: TRBD1; clone_size: .; v_call: TRBV28; j_call: TRBJ2-7; cdr3_length: 12; cdr3_nt: TGTGCCAGCCGCACAGGGGGCCGCGAGCAGTACTTC; cdr3_aa: CASRTGGREQYF
d_call: .; clone_size: .; v_call: TRBV14; j_call: TRBJ2-7; cdr3_length: 13; cdr3_nt: TGTGCCAGCAGCCAAGCGGGAGCAGGCGAGCAGTACTTC; cdr3_aa: CASSQAGAGEQYF
d_call: .; clone_size: .; v_call: TRBV19; j_call: TRBJ1-1; cdr3_length: 13; cdr3_nt: TGTGCCAGTAGTTTCCAGCGGGACACTGAAGCTTTCTTT; cdr3_aa: CASSFQRDTEAFF
d_call: .; clone_size: .; v_call: TRBV2; j_call: TRBJ2-7; cdr3_length: 13; cdr3_nt: TGTGCCAGCAGAACTATTGACCCCTACGAGCAGTACTTC; cdr3_aa: CASRTIDPYEQYF
d_call: .; clone_size: .; v_call: TRBV19; j_call: TRBJ1-6; cdr3_length: 15; cdr3_nt: TGTGCCAGTAGCCAGGGGAGCTCCTATAATTCACCCCTCCACTTT; cdr3_aa: CASSQGSSYNSPLHF
d_call: .; clone_size: .; v_call: TRBV2; j_call: TRBJ1-1; cdr3_length: 13; cdr3_nt: TGTGCCAGCACCCTAGGACAGAACACTGAAGCTTTCTTT; cdr3_aa: CASTLGQNTEAFF
d_call: .; clone_size: few; v_call: TRBV9; j_call: TRBJ1-2; cdr3_length: 14; cdr3_nt: TGTGCCAGCAGCGTTCGGGGGGGCACCGGGATCTACACCTTC; cdr3_aa: CASSVRGGTGIYTF
d_call: TRBD2; clone_size: .; v_call: TRBV5-4; j_call: TRBJ2-7; cdr3_length: 15; cdr3_nt: TGTGCCAGCACCTCTGGGGGGGGGAGCTCCTACGAGCAGTACTTC; cdr3_aa: CASTSGGGSSYEQYF
d_call: TRBD1; clone_size: .; v_call: TRBV6-5; j_call: TRBJ2-7; cdr3_length: 15; cdr3_nt: TGTGCCAGCAGCATTTATCCGGGACAGTCCTACGAGCAGTACTTC; cdr3_aa: CASSIYPGQSYEQYF